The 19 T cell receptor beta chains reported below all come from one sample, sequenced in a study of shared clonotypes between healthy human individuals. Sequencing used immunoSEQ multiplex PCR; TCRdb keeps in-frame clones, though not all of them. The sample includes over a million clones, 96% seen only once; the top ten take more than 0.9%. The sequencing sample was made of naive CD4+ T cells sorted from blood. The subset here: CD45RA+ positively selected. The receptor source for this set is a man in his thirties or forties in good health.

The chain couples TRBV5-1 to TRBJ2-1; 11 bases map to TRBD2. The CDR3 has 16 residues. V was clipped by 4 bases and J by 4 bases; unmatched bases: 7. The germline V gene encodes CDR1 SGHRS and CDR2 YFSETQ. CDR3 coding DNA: TGCGCCAGCAGCCTACGGACTAGCGGGTTATACAATGAGCAGTTCTTC. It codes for CASSLRTSGLYNEQFF.

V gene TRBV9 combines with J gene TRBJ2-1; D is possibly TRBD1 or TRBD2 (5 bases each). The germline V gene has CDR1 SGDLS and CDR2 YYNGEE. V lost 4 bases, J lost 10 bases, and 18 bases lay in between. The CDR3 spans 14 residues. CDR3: CASSLMGTVSEQFF. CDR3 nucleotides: TGTGCCAGCAGCCTCATGGGGACCGTATCCGAGCAGTTCTTC.

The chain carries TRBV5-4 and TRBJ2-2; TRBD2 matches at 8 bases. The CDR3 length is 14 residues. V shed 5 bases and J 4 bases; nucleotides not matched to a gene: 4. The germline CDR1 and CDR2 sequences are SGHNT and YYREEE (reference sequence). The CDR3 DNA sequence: TGTGCCAGCAGGTCCGGGACTAGCACCGGGGAGCTGTTTTTT. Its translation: CASRSGTSTGELFF. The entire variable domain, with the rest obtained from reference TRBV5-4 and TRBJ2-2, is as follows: ETGVTQSPTHLIKTRGQQVTLRCSSQSGHNTVSWYQQALGQGPQFIFQYYREEENGRGNFPPRFSGLQFPNYSSELNVNALELDDSALYLCASRSGTSTGELFFGEGSRLTVL.

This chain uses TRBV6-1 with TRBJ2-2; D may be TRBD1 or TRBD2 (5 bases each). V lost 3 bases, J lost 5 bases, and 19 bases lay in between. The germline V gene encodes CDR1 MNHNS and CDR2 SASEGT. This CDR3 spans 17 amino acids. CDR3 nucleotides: TGTGCCAGCAGTGAGAGACTAATGGGCTGGGGGACCGGGGAGCTGTTTTTT. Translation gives CASSERLMGWGTGELFF.

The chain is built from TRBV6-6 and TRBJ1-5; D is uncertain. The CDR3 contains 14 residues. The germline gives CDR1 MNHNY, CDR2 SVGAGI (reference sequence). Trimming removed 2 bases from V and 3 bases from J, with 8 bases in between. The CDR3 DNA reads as TGTGCCAGCAGTTACAGGCAGTCCAATCAGCCCCAGCATTTT. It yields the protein CASSYRQSNQPQHF.

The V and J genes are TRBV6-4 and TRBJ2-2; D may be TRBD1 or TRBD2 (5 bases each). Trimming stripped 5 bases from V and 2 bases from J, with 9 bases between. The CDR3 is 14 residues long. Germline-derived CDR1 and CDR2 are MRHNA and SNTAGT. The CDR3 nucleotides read TGTGCCAGCAGTTGGGGACCTAACACCGGGGAGCTGTTTTTT. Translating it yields CASSWGPNTGELFF.

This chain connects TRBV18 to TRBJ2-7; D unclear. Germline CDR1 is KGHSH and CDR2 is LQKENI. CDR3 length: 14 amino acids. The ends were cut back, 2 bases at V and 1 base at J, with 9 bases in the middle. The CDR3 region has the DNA TGTGCCAGCTCACCAATCTCAGAGTCCTACGAGCAGTACTTC. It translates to CASSPISESYEQYF.

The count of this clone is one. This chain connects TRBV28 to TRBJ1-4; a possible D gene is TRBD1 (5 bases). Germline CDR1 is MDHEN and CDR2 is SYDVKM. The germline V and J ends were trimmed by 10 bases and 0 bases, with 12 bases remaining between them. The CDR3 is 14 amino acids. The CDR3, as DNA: TGTGCCACCCTGACAGATACAACTAATGAAAAACTGTTTTTT. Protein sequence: CATLTDTTNEKLFF.

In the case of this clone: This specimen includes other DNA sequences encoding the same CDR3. This CDR3 is CASRRGSQETQYF. CDR3 DNA sequence: TGTGCCAGCAGGCGGGGTTCCCAAGAGACCCAGTACTTC. This chain links TRBV2 with TRBJ2-5; TRBD2 might be the D (6 bases). The CDR3 extends over 13 amino acids. Germline CDR1 SNHLY, CDR2 FYNNEI. V lost 6 bases to trimming and J lost 1 base, with 9 bases between them.

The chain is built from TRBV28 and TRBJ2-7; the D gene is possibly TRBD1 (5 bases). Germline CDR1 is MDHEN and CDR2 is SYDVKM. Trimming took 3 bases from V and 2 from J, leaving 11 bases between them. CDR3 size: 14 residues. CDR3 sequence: CASSLVQAPYEQYF. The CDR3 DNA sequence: TGTGCCAGCAGTTTGGTACAGGCCCCCTACGAGCAGTACTTC.

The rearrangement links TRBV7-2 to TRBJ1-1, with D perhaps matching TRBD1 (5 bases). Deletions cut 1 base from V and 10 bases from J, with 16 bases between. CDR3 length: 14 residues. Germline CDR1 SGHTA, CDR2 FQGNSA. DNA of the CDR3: TGTGCCAGCAGCTTAGGAACTTGGACCCAGGGAGCTTTCTTT. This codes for CASSLGTWTQGAFF.

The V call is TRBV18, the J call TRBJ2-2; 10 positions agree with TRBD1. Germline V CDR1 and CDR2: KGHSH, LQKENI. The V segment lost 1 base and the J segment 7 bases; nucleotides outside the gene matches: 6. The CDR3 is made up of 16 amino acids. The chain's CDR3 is CASSPLTGGGYGELFF. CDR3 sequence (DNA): TGTGCCAGCTCACCACTGACAGGGGGCGGCTACGGGGAGCTGTTTTTT.

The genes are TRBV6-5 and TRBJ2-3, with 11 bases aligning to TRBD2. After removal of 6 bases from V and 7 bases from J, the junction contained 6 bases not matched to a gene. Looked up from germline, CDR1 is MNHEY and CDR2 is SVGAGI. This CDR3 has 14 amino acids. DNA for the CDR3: TGTGCCAGCAGACCTAGCGGGAGGCAAAATACGCAGTATTTT. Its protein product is CASRPSGRQNTQYF.

CDR3: CATALSGRATDTQYF. CDR3 coding DNA: TGTGCCACCGCCCTAAGCGGGAGGGCAACAGATACGCAGTATTTT. This rearrangement joins TRBV27 to TRBJ2-3; 10 nucleotides align to TRBD2. The germline CDR1 and CDR2 sequences are MNHEY and SMNVEV (reference sequence). V dropped 10 bases and J dropped 3; count of bases not matched to a gene: 10. The CDR3 loop spans 15 amino acids.

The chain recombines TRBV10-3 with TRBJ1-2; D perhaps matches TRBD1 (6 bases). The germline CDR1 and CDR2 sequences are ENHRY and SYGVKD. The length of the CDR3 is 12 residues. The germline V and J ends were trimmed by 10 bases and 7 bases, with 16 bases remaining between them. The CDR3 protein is CATSAKDSGYTF. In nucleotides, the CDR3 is TGTGCCACATCCGCCAAGGACAGTGGCTACACCTTC.

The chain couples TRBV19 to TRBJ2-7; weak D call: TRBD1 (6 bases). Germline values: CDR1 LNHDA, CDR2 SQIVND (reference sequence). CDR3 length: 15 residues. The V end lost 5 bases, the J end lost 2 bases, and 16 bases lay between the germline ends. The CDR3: CASSGEGGPTYEQYF. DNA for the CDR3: TGTGCCAGTAGTGGAGAAGGGGGACCTACCTACGAGCAGTACTTC.

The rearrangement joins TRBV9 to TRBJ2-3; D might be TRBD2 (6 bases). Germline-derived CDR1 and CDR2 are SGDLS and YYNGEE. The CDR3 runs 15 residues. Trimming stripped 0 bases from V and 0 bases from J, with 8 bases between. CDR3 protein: CASSVGTISTDTQYF. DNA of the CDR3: TGTGCCAGCAGCGTAGGGACTATTAGCACAGATACGCAGTATTTT.

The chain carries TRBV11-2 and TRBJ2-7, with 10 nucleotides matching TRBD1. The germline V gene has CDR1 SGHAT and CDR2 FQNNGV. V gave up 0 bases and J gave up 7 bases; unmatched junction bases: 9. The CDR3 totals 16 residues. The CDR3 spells CASSLERGTGATEQYF. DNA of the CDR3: TGTGCCAGCAGCTTAGAGAGGGGGACAGGGGCCACTGAGCAGTACTTC.

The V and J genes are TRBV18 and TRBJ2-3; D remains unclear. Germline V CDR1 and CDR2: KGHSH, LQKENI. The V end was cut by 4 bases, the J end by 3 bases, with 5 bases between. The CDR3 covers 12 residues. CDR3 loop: CASSLTTDTQYF. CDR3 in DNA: TGTGCCAGCTCACTAACTACAGATACGCAGTATTTT. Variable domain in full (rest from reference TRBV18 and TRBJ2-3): NAGVMQNPRHLVRRRGQEARLRCSPMKGHSHVYWYRQLPEEGLKFMVYLQKENIIDESGMPKERFSAEFPKEGPSILRIQQVVRGDSAAYFCASSLTTDTQYFGPGTRLTVL.